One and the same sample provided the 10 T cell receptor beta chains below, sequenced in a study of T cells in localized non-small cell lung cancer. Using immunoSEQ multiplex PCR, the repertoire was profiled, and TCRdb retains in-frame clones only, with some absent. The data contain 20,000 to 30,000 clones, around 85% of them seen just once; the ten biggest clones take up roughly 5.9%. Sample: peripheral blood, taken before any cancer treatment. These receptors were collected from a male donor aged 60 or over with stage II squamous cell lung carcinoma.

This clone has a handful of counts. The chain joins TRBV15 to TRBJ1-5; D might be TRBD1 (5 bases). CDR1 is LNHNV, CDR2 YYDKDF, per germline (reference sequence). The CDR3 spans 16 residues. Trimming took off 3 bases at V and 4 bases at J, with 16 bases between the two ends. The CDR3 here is CATSSERQRENQPQHF. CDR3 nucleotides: TGTGCCACCAGCAGCGAGAGACAGCGTGAAAATCAGCCCCAGCATTTT. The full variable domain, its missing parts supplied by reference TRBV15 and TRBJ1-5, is DAMVIQNPRYQVTQFGKPVTLSCSQTLNHNVMYWYQQKSSQAPKLLFHYYDKDFNNEADTPDNFQSRRPNTSFCFLDIRSPGLGDTAMYLCATSSERQRENQPQHFGDGTRLSIL.

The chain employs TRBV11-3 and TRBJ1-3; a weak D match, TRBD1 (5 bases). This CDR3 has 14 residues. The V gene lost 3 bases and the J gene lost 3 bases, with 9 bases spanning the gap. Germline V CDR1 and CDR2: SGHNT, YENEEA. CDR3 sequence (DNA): TGTGCCAGCAGCTTGGGGGGAATTGGAAACACCATATATTTT. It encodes CASSLGGIGNTIYF.

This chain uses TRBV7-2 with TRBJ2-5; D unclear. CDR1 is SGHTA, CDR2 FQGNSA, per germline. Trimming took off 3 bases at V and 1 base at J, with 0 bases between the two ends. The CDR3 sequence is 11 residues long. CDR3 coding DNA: TGTGCCAGCAGCTTCCAAGAGACCCAGTACTTC. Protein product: CASSFQETQYF.

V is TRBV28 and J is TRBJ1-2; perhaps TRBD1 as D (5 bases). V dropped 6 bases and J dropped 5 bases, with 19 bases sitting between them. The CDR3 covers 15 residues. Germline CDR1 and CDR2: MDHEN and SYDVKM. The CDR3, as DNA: TGTGCCAGCAGCCGGGGCTCAACAGGACCTTATGGCTACACCTTC. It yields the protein CASSRGSTGPYGYTF.

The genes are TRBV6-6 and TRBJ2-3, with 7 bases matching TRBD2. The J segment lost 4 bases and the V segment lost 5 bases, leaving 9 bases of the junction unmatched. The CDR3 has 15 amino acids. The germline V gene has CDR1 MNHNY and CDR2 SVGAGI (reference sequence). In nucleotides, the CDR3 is TGTGCCAGCAGTCCAAGAAAGCGGGATGCAGATACGCAGTATTTT. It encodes CASSPRKRDADTQYF.

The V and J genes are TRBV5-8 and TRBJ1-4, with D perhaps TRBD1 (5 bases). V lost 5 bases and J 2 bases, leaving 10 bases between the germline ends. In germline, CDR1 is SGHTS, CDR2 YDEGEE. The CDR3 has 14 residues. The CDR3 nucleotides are TGTGCCAGCAGTTCCCGACAGACTAATGAAAAACTGTTTTTT. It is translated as CASSSRQTNEKLFF. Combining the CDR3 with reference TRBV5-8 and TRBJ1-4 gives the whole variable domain EAGVTQSPTHLIKTRGQQATLRCSPISGHTSVYWYQQALGLGLQFLLWYDEGEERNRGNFPPRFSGRQFPNYSSELNVNALELEDSALYLCASSSRQTNEKLFFGSGTQLSVL.

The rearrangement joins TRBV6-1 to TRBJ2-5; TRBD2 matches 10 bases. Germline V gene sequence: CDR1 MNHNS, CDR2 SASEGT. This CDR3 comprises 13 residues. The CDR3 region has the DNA TGTGCTAATAGCGGGGGGCGACAAGAGACCCAGTACTTC. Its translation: CANSGGRQETQYF.

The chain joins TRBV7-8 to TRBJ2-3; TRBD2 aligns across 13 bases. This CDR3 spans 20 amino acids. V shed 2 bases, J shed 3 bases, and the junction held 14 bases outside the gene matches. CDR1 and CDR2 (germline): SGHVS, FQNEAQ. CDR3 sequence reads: CASSLTTSGGASFKTDTQYF. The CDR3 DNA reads TGTGCCAGCAGCTTAACAACTAGCGGGGGGGCATCGTTTAAGACAGATACGCAGTATTTT.

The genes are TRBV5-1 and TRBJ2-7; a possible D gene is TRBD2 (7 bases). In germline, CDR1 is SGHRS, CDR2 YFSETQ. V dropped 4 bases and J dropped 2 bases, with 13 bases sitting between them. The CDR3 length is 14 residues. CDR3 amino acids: CASSPQGTTYEQYF. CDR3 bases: TGCGCCAGCAGCCCCCAGGGGACTACCTACGAGCAGTACTTC.

The CDR3 DNA reads TGTGCCAGCAGCCAAGATCACCCCCGGGGTAGCGGGGGGGCCGCAGATACGCAGTATTTT. It specifies CASSQDHPRGSGGAADTQYF. V is TRBV4-2 and J is TRBJ2-3, with TRBD2 identical over 11 bases. The length of the CDR3 is 20 residues. Trimming removed 0 bases from V and 4 bases from J; junction bases left unmatched: 15. CDR1 and CDR2 from the germline V gene are LGHNA and YNFKEQ.